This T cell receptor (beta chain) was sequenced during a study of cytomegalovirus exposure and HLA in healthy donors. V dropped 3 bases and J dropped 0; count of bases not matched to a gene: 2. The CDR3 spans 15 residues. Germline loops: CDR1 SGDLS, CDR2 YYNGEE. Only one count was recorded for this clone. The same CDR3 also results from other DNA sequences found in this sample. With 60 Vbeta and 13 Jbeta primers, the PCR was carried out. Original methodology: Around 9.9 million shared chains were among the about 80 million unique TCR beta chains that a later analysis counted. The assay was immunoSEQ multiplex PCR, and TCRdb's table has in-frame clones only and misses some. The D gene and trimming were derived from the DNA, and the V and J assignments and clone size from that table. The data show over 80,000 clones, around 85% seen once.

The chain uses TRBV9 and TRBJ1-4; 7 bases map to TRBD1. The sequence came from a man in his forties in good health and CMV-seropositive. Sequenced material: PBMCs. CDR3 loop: CASSAQGATNEKLFF. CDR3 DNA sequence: TGTGCCAGCAGCGCCCAGGGGGCAACTAATGAAAAACTGTTTTTT.